Below are 26 T cell receptor beta chains sequenced from a single sample in a study of blood T cell repertoires in COVID-19. Libraries were prepared by immunoSEQ multiplex PCR; TCRdb keeps only in-frame clonotypes and omits some of them. This table has some 260,000 clones, more than 60% appearing once. The material sequenced was peripheral blood. All receptors derive from a woman between 35 and 50 years old with active or convalescent COVID-19.

The J gene is TRBJ2-3, the V gene TRBV5-1; 10 nucleotides match TRBD1. Germline CDR1 and CDR2: SGHRS and YFSETQ. V lost 0 bases to trimming and J lost 2 bases; unmatched junction nucleotides: 6. The CDR3 has 17 residues. DNA for the CDR3: TGCGCCAGCAGCTTGGAGGGGACAGGGGTCCCCACAGATACGCAGTATTTT. This sequence encodes CASSLEGTGVPTDTQYF.

The CDR3 DNA follows: TGTGCCAGCAGTGCTATGGCAGGGAGGGAGTCACCCCTCCACTTT. Translated, it gives CASSAMAGRESPLHF. The chain combines TRBV2 with TRBJ1-6, with a possible D match to TRBD1 (5 bases). The germline CDR1 and CDR2 sequences are SNHLY and FYNNEI. V was pared by 4 bases and J by 10 bases, with 17 bases between. The CDR3 covers 15 residues.

The chain joins TRBV28 to TRBJ1-5; tentative D call: TRBD1 (6 bases). This CDR3 is 17 amino acids long. Germline V gene lookup returns CDR1 MDHEN and CDR2 SYDVKM. The V end lost 5 bases, the J end lost 3 bases, and 20 bases lay between the germline ends. Here the CDR3 DNA reads TGTGCCAGCAGTGGGGTACTAGGCAGGGGCGCCAATCAGCCCCAGCATTTT. Its translation is CASSGVLGRGANQPQHF.

In nucleotides, the CDR3 is TGTGCCAGCAGTTCCTCGAGCTCTGGGGCCAACGTCCTGACTTTC. Translating gives CASSSSSSGANVLTF. This chain connects TRBV28 to TRBJ2-6; D not certain. The germline V gene encodes CDR1 MDHEN and CDR2 SYDVKM. V shed 4 bases and J shed 0 bases, with 7 bases lying between them. CDR3 length: 15 residues. Full variable domain (missing parts from reference TRBV28 and TRBJ2-6): DVKVTQSSRYLVKRTGEKVFLECVQDMDHENMFWYRQDPGLGLRLIYFSYDVKMKEKGDIPEGYSVSREKKERFSLILESASTNQTSMYLCASSSSSSGANVLTFGAGSRLTVL.

The chain combines TRBV29-1 with TRBJ1-1; 9 bases map to TRBD1. In germline, CDR1 is SQVTM, CDR2 ANQGSEA. J gave up 0 bases and V 6 bases, and 11 bases lay outside the gene matches. The CDR3 has 16 amino acids. This CDR3 reads CSVPGTGKVLNTEAFF. The CDR3 DNA reads TGCAGCGTCCCCGGGACAGGGAAAGTTCTGAACACTGAAGCTTTCTTT.

J is TRBJ1-5 and V is TRBV6-5; 8 bases match TRBD1. Germline CDR1 reads MNHEY; CDR2 reads SVGAGI. The CDR3 has 15 amino acids. V lost 3 bases to trimming and J lost 6 bases; unmatched junction nucleotides: 7. The CDR3, as DNA: TGTGCCAGCAGTTATGACAGGGGAGTGGGTCAGCCCCAGCATTTT. Translation: CASSYDRGVGQPQHF.

This clone was detected a few times. This chain uses TRBV7-8 with TRBJ1-5; D gene uncertain. Trimming shortened V by 2 bases and J by 10 bases, and 9 bases separated the two germline ends. Germline values: CDR1 SGHVS, CDR2 FQNEAQ. CDR3 size: 12 residues. CDR3 DNA sequence: TGTGCCAGCAGCTTATACAGCAAACCCCAGCATTTT. Protein: CASSLYSKPQHF.

In its sample, this clone was seen many times. The V call is TRBV12-3 or TRBV12-4, the J call TRBJ2-1; TRBD2 is a possible D gene (5 bases). The CDR3 covers 13 residues. Trimming shortened V by 1 base and J by 7 bases, and 8 bases separated the two germline ends. In DNA, the CDR3 is TGTGCCAGCAGTTTAGTAGGCGGGAATGAGCAGTTCTTC. Translated, it gives CASSLVGGNEQFF.

The J gene is TRBJ1-5, the V gene TRBV15, with 12 bases identical to TRBD1. CDR3 length: 15 residues. The germline V gene has CDR1 LNHNV and CDR2 YYDKDF (reference sequence). The trim removed 1 base at V and 7 bases at J, leaving 2 bases unmatched. CDR3 DNA sequence: TGTGCCACCAGCAGAGGGGACAGGGGGCAACAGCCCCAGCATTTT. Protein sequence: CATSRGDRGQQPQHF. The whole variable domain, filled in from reference TRBV15 and TRBJ1-5, reads DAMVIQNPRYQVTQFGKPVTLSCSQTLNHNVMYWYQQKSSQAPKLLFHYYDKDFNNEADTPDNFQSRRPNTSFCFLDIRSPGLGDTAMYLCATSRGDRGQQPQHFGDGTRLSIL.

This clone was counted a few times. The gene calls are TRBV29-1 and TRBJ1-2, with a weak D call TRBD1 (6 bases). There are 13 residues in the CDR3. The germline V gene encodes CDR1 SQVTM and CDR2 ANQGSEA. Trimming pared 6 bases from V and 6 bases from J, leaving 17 bases between. CDR3: CSVPKQGPDGYTF. In nucleotides, the CDR3 is TGCAGCGTCCCGAAACAGGGACCGGATGGCTACACCTTC.

The CDR3 DNA is TGTGCCAGCACAAGACAGAACACTCCCACCGGGGAGCTGTTTTTT. Translated: CASTRQNTPTGELFF. The chain employs TRBV6-5 and TRBJ2-2; tentative D call: TRBD1 (5 bases). The CDR3 length is 15 residues. CDR1 MNHEY and CDR2 SVGAGI come from the germline V gene. The V gene lost 7 bases and the J gene lost 4 bases, with 16 bases spanning the gap.

The chain joins TRBV19 to TRBJ1-5, with 9 bases that match TRBD1. Germline V lookup: CDR1 LNHDA, CDR2 SQIVND (reference sequence). The ends lost 6 bases at V and 7 bases at J; junction bases unmatched: 10. The CDR3 length is 15 residues. In nucleotides, the CDR3 is TGTGCCAGTAGCCCCCGGGGACAGGGTAGACAGCCCCAGCATTTT. Translated, it gives CASSPRGQGRQPQHF.

The chain recombines TRBV18 with TRBJ1-5; 10 bases are shared with TRBD1. V was clipped by 3 bases and J by 5 bases; unmatched bases: 13. Germline values: CDR1 KGHSH, CDR2 LQKENI. The CDR3 extends over 18 amino acids. The CDR3 region has the DNA TGTGCCAGCTCACCGGTGAGGACAGGGGGTAGGGTACATCAGCCCCAGCATTTT. Protein sequence: CASSPVRTGGRVHQPQHF.

This clone is a singleton in its sample. The V gene is TRBV29-1, the J gene TRBJ1-1; no definite D call. Germline V CDR1 and CDR2: SQVTM, ANQGSEA. Trimming pared 8 bases from V and 0 bases from J, leaving 25 bases between. This CDR3 region has 17 residues. The CDR3, as DNA: TGCAGCATGAGGCTACTGCCGGGGAGTACTCTGAACACTGAAGCTTTCTTT. It yields the protein CSMRLLPGSTLNTEAFF.

The V gene is TRBV19, the J gene TRBJ2-1, with D perhaps TRBD1 (5 bases). V was clipped by 5 bases and J by 5 bases, with 13 bases between them. The V gene's germline CDR1 is LNHDA and CDR2 SQIVND (reference sequence). CDR3 length equals 14 residues. As DNA, the CDR3 is TGTGCCAGTAGTCCTTGGACGGACAACAATGAGCAGTTCTTC. Residues: CASSPWTDNNEQFF.

This chain uses TRBV14 with TRBJ1-1; 10 nucleotides align to TRBD1. Looked up from germline, CDR1 is SGHDN and CDR2 is FVKESK. J gave up 3 bases and V 4 bases, and 14 bases lay outside the gene matches. This CDR3 has 18 residues. CDR3 sequence (DNA): TGTGCCAGCAGCCCCCGGGGACAGGGGTTAAATCTCGACACTGAAGCTTTCTTT. Translation: CASSPRGQGLNLDTEAFF.

This chain links TRBV28 with TRBJ1-6, with D hard to call. This CDR3 is built from 13 residues. Trimming cost V 6 bases and J 9 bases, with 12 bases left between them. Germline V gene lookup returns CDR1 MDHEN and CDR2 SYDVKM. CDR3: CASSGSWSSPLHF. The CDR3 DNA sequence: TGTGCCAGCAGCGGGTCGTGGAGTTCACCCCTCCACTTT.

This chain connects TRBV30 to TRBJ2-1; the match to TRBD1 covers 8 bases. The V gene end was trimmed by 2 bases and the J gene end by 4 bases; junction bases not matched to a gene: 4. Per germline, CDR1 GTSNPN and CDR2 SVGIG (reference sequence). The CDR3 contains 14 residues. The CDR3 sequence: CAWSRDRSYNEQFF. In DNA form, the CDR3 reads TGTGCCTGGAGTAGGGACAGGTCTTACAATGAGCAGTTCTTC. The full variable domain, its missing parts supplied by reference TRBV30 and TRBJ2-1, is SQTIHQWPATLVQPVGSPLSLECTVEGTSNPNLYWYRQAAGRGLQLLFYSVGIGQISSEVPQNLSASRPQDRQFILSSKKLLLSDSGFYLCAWSRDRSYNEQFFGPGTRLTVL.

This chain links TRBV5-5 with TRBJ2-3, with 12 nucleotides matching TRBD1. CDR3 size: 15 residues. V shed 4 bases and J 3 bases; nucleotides not matched to a gene: 3. CDR1 and CDR2 from the germline V gene are SGHKS and YYEKEE (reference sequence). CDR3 region: CASSRDRGLTDTQYF. DNA of the CDR3: TGTGCCAGCAGCCGGGACAGGGGGCTGACAGATACGCAGTATTTT.

This chain connects TRBV2 to TRBJ1-4; TRBD1 aligns across 11 bases. V lost 3 bases to trimming and J lost 10 bases; unmatched junction nucleotides: 10. CDR1 is SNHLY, CDR2 FYNNEI, per germline. The CDR3 length is 16 residues. The CDR3 nucleotides are TGTGCCAGCAGTGATAAGTCTGGGACAGGGGGACGAAAACTGTTTTTT. Encoded protein: CASSDKSGTGGRKLFF.

This chain uses TRBV7-3 with TRBJ2-1, with a tentative D call TRBD2 (6 bases). This CDR3 is built from 16 residues. V was trimmed by 0 bases and J by 0 bases, leaving 9 bases between them. Germline assignment: CDR1 SGHTA and CDR2 FQGTGA. In DNA, the CDR3 is TGTGCCAGCAGCTTAACCCTAGCGCTCTCCTACAATGAGCAGTTCTTC. It codes for CASSLTLALSYNEQFF.

DNA for the CDR3: TGTGCCAGCAGTTTGGACAGGGATATTTCTCCCCAGCATTTT. It specifies CASSLDRDISPQHF. The V call is TRBV6-5, the J call TRBJ1-5; 8 bases line up with TRBD1. Germline CDR1 reads MNHEY; CDR2 reads SVGAGI. V shed 4 bases and J 10 bases; nucleotides not matched to a gene: 9. The CDR3 is 14 residues long.

The chain combines TRBV5-1 with TRBJ2-5; TRBD2 matches at 7 bases. There are 14 residues in the CDR3. Germline V gives CDR1 SGHRS, CDR2 YFSETQ. Germline trimming cut 3 bases from V and 5 bases from J; bases unmatched to any gene: 7. This CDR3 is CASSSTTSVETQYF. As DNA, the CDR3 is TGCGCCAGCAGCTCCACTACTAGCGTGGAGACCCAGTACTTC.

This chain links TRBV2 with TRBJ1-2; no firm D call. The V end lost 5 bases, the J end lost 0 bases, and 7 bases lay between the germline ends. Germline CDR1 and CDR2: SNHLY and FYNNEI. CDR3 size: 13 residues. Written as DNA, the CDR3 is TGTGCCAGCAGTTCAGATACTAACTATGGCTACACCTTC. It translates to CASSSDTNYGYTF. The full variable domain, rest sourced from reference TRBV2 and TRBJ1-2, is EPEVTQTPSHQVTQMGQEVILRCVPISNHLYFYWYRQILGQKVEFLVSFYNNEISEKSEIFDDQFSVERPDGSNFTLKIRSTKLEDSAMYFCASSSDTNYGYTFGSGTRLTVV.

V is TRBV2 and J is TRBJ1-4; 9 bases map to TRBD1. J gave up 8 bases and V 4 bases, and 5 bases lay outside the gene matches. Germline CDR1 is SNHLY and CDR2 is FYNNEI. The CDR3 loop spans 14 amino acids. The CDR3 protein is CASSGGTGREKLFF. CDR3 DNA: TGTGCCAGCAGTGGGGGGACAGGGAGAGAAAAACTGTTTTTT. Drawing the rest from reference TRBV2 and TRBJ1-4, the complete variable domain is EPEVTQTPSHQVTQMGQEVILRCVPISNHLYFYWYRQILGQKVEFLVSFYNNEISEKSEIFDDQFSVERPDGSNFTLKIRSTKLEDSAMYFCASSGGTGREKLFFGSGTQLSVL.

The rearrangement uses TRBV6-5 and TRBJ1-5; the match to TRBD1 covers 9 bases. The CDR3 covers 15 residues. Germline CDR1 reads MNHEY; CDR2 reads SVGAGI. J gave up 1 base and V 9 bases, and 7 bases lay outside the gene matches. The DNA of the CDR3 is TGTGCCAGTACCATAGGGACAGGGAGCAATCAGCCCCAGCATTTT. It is translated as CASTIGTGSNQPQHF.